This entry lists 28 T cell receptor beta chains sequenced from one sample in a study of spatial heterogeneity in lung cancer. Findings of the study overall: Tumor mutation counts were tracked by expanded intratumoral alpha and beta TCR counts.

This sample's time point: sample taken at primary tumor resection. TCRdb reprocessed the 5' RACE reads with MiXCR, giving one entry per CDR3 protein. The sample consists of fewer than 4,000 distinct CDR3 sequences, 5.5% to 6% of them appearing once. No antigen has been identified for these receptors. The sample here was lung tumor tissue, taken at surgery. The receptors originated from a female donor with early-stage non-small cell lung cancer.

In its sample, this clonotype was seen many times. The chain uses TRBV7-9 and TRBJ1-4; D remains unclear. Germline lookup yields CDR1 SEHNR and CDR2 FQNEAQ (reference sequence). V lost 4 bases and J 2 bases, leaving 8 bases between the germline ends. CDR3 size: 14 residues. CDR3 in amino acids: CASSSSSTNEKLFF. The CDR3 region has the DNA TGTGCCAGCAGCTCGAGTAGTACTAATGAAAAACTGTTTTTT.

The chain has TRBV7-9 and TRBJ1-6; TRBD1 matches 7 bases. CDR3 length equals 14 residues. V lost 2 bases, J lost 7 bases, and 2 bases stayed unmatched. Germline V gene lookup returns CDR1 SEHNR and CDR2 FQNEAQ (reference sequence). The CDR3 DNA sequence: TGTGCCAGCAGCTTATTACAGGGGAATTCACCCCTCCACTTT. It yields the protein CASSLLQGNSPLHF.

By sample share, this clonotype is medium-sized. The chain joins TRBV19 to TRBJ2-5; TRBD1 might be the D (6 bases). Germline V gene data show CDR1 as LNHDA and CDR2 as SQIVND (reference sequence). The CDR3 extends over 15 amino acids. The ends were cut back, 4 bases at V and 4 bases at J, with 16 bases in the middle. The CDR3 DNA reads TGTGCCAGTAGTAGGGGGCCCGGCAGGGGAGAGACCCAGTACTTC. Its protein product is CASSRGPGRGETQYF.

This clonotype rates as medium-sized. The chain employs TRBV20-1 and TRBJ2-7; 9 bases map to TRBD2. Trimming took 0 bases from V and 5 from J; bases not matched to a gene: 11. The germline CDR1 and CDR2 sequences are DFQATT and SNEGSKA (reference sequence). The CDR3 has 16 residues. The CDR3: CSARDRGGGRANEQYF. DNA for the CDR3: TGCAGTGCTAGAGATCGCGGGGGCGGGAGGGCCAACGAGCAGTACTTC.

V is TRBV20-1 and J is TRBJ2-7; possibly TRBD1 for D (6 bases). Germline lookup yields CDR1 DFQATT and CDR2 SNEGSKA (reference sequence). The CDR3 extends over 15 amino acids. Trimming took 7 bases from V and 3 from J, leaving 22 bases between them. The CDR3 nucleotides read TGCAGTGTGACGAAAGGACAGACGGGCAGCTACGAGCAGTACTTC. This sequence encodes CSVTKGQTGSYEQYF.

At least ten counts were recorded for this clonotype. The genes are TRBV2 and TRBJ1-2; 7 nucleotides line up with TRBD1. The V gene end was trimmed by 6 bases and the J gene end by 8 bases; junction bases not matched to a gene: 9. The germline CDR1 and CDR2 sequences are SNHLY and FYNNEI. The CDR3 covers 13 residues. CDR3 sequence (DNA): TGTGCCAGCAGGGTTCAGGGGGAGGGCGGCTACACCTTC. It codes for CASRVQGEGGYTF.

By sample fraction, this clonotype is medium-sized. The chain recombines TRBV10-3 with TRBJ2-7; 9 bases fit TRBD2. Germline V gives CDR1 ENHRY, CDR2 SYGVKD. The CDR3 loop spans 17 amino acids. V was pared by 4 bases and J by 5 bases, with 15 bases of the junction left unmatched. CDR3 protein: CAISGSSTREGRDEQYF. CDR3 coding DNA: TGTGCCATCAGTGGCTCCTCAACGCGGGAGGGCCGCGACGAGCAGTACTTC.

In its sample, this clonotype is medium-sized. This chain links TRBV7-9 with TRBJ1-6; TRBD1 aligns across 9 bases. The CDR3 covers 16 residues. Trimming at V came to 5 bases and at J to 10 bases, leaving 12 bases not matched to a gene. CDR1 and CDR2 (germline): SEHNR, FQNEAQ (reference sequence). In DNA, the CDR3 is TGTGCCAGCAGCGCACAAACAGGGGGCGCTCAGTCACCCCTCCACTTT. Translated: CASSAQTGGAQSPLHF. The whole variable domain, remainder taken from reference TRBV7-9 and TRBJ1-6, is DTGVSQNPRHKITKRGQNVTFRCDPISEHNRLYWYRQTLGQGPEFLTYFQNEAQLEKSRLLSDRFSAERPKGSFSTLEIQRTEQGDSAMYLCASSAQTGGAQSPLHFGNGTRLTVT.

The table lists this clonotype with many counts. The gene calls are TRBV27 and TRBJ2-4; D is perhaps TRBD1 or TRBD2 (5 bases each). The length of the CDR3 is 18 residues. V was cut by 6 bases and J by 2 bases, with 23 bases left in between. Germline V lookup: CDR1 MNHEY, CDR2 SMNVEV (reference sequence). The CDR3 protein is CASRSQRGPIPTKNIQYF. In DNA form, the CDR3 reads TGTGCCAGCAGGTCCCAAAGGGGACCTATACCGACCAAAAACATTCAGTACTTC.

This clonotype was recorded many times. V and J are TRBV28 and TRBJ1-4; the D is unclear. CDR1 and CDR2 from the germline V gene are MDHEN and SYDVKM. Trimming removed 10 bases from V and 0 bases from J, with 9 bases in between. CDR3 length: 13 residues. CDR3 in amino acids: CATNRATNEKLFF. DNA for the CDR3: TGTGCCACAAACAGAGCAACTAATGAAAAACTGTTTTTT.

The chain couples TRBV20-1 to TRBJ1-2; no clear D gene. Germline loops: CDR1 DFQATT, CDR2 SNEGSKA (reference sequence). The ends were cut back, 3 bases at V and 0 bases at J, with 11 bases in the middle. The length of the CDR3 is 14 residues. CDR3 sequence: CSASRHLANYGYTF. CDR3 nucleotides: TGCAGTGCTAGTCGACATTTAGCTAACTATGGCTACACCTTC.

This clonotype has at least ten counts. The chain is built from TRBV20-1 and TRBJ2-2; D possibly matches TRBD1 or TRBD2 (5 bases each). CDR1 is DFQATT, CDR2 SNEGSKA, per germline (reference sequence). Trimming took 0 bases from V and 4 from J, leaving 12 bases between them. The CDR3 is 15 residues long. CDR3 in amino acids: CSARDLAGSTGELFF. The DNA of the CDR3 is TGCAGTGCTAGAGATCTCGCAGGGAGCACCGGGGAGCTGTTTTTT.

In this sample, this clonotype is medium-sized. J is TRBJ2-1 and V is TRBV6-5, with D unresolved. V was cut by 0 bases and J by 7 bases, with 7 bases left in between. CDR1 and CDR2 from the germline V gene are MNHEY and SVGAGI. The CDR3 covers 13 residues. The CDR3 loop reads CASSYSVGNEQFF. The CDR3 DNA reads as TGTGCCAGCAGTTACTCCGTGGGGAATGAGCAGTTCTTC.

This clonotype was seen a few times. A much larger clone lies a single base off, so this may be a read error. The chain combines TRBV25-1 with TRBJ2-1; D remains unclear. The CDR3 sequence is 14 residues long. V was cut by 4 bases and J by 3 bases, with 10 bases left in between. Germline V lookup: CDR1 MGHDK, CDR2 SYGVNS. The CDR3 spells CASSGRTLYNEQFF. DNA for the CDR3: TGTGCCAGCAGTGGCAGGACCCTCTACAATGAGCAGTTCTTC.

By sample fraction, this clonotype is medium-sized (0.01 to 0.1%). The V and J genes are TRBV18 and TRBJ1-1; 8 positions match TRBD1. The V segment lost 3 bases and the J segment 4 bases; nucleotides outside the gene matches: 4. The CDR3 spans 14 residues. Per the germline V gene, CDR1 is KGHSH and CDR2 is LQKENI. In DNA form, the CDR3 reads TGTGCCAGCTCACCGGACAGGGAAAGCACTGAAGCTTTCTTT. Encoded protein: CASSPDRESTEAFF.

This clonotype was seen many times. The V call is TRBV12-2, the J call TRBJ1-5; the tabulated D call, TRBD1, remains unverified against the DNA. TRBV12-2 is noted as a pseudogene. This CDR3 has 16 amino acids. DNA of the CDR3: TGTGCAAGTCGCACCGACCGGGACAGCCGAAATCAGCCCCAGCATTTT. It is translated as CASRTDRDSRNQPQHF.

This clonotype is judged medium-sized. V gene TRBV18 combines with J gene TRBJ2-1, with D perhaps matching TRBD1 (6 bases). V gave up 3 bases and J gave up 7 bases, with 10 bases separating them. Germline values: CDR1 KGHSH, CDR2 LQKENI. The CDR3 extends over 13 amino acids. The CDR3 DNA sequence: TGTGCCAGCTCACCGAAACAGGGAAATGAGCAGTTCTTC. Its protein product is CASSPKQGNEQFF.

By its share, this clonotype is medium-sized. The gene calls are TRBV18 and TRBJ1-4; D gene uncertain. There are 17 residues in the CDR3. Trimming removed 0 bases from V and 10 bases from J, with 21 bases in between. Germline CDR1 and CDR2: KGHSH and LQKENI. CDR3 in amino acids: CASSPPYETRPIPKLFF. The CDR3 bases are TGTGCCAGCTCACCACCGTACGAGACAAGGCCGATTCCAAAACTGTTTTTT.

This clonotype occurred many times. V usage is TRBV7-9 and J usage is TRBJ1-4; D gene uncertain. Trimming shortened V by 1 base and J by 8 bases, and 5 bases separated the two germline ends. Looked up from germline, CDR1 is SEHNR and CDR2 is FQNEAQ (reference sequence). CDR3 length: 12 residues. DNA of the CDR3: TGTGCCAGCAGCTTAGAAGGAGAAAAACTGTTTTTT. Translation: CASSLEGEKLFF. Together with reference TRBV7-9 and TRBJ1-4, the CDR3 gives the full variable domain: DTGVSQNPRHKITKRGQNVTFRCDPISEHNRLYWYRQTLGQGPEFLTYFQNEAQLEKSRLLSDRFSAERPKGSFSTLEIQRTEQGDSAMYLCASSLEGEKLFFGSGTQLSVL.

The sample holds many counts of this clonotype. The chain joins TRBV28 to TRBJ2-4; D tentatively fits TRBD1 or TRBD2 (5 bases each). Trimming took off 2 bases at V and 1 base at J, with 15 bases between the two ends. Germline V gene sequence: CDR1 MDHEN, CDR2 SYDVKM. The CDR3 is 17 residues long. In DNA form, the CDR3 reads TGTGCCAGCAGTTTAGGGTTGGGGCGGGTGGCCAAAAACATTCAGTACTTC. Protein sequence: CASSLGLGRVAKNIQYF.

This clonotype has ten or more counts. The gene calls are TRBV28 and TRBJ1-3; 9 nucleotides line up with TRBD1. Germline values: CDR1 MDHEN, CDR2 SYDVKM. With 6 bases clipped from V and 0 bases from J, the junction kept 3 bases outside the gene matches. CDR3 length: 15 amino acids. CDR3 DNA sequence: TGTGCCAGCAGCCGGACAGGGGTCTCTGGAAACACCATATATTTT. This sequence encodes CASSRTGVSGNTIYF.

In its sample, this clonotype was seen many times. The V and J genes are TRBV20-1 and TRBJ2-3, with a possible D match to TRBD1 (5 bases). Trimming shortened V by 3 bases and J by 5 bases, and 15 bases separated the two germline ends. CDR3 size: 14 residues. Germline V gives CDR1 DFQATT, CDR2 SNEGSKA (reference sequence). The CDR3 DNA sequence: TGCAGTGCTAGTCGGCAGACAGCTTTAGATACGCAGTATTTT. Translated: CSASRQTALDTQYF.

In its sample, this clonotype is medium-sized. The CDR3 DNA follows: TGTGCCAGCAGCCGCAGCCCGGATGCGGGGAGCACAGATACGCAGTATTTT. It specifies CASSRSPDAGSTDTQYF. The V call is TRBV11-2, the J call TRBJ2-3; D perhaps matches TRBD2 (6 bases). CDR1 is SGHAT, CDR2 FQNNGV, per germline. The V end lost 5 bases, the J end lost 0 bases, and 18 bases lay between the germline ends. The CDR3 extends over 17 amino acids. The complete variable domain, with remaining parts taken from reference TRBV11-2 and TRBJ2-3, reads EAGVAQSPRYKIIEKRQSVAFWCNPISGHATLYWYQQILGQGPKLLIQFQNNGVVDDSQLPKDRFSAERLKGVDSTLKIQPAKLEDSAVYLCASSRSPDAGSTDTQYFGPGTRLTVL.

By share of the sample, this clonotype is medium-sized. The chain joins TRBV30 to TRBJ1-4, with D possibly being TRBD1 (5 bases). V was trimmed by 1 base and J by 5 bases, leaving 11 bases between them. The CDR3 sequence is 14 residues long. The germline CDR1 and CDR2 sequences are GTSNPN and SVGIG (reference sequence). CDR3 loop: CAWSEGLLNEKLFF. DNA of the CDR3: TGTGCCTGGAGTGAGGGGCTTCTAAATGAAAAACTGTTTTTT. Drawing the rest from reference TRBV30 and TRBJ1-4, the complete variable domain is SQTIHQWPATLVQPVGSPLSLECTVEGTSNPNLYWYRQAAGRGLQLLFYSVGIGQISSEVPQNLSASRPQDRQFILSSKKLLLSDSGFYLCAWSEGLLNEKLFFGSGTQLSVL.

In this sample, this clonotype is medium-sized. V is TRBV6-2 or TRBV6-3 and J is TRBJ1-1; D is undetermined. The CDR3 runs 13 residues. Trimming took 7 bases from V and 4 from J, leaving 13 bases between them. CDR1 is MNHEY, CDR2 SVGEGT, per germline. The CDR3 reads CASTVFESTEAFF. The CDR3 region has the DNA TGTGCCAGCACTGTTTTCGAGAGCACTGAAGCTTTCTTT.

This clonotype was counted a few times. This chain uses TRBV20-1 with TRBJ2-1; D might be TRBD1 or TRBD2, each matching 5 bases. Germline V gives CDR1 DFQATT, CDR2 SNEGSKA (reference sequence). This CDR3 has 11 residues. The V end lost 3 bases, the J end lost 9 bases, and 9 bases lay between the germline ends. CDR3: CSASLGVEQFF. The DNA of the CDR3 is TGCAGTGCTAGCTTGGGGGTTGAGCAGTTCTTC.

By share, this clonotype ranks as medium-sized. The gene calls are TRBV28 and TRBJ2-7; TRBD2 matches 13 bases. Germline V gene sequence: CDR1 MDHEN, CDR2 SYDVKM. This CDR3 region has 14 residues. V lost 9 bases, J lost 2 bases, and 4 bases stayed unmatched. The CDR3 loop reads CASRTSGGPYEQYF. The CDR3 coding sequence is TGTGCCAGTAGGACTAGCGGGGGACCCTACGAGCAGTACTTC.

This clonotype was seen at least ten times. CDR3 residues: CASSIGQGGIYEQYF. DNA of the CDR3: TGTGCCAGTAGTATCGGACAGGGGGGAATCTACGAGCAGTACTTC. The V call is TRBV19, the J call TRBJ2-7; 10 bases agree with TRBD1. V was clipped by 3 bases and J by 3 bases; unmatched bases: 5. The germline V gene has CDR1 LNHDA and CDR2 SQIVND (reference sequence). The CDR3 runs to 15 residues.